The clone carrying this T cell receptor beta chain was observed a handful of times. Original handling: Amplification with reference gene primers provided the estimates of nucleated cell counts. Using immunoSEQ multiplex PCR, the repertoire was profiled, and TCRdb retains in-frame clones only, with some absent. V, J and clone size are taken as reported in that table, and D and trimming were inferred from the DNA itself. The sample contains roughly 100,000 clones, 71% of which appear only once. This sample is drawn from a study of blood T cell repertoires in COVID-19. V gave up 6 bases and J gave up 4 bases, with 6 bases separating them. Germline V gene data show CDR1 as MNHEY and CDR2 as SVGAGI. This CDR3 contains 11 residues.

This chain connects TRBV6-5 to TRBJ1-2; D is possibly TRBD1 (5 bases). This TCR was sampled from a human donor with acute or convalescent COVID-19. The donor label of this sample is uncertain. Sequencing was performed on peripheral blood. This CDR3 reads CASSDSYGYTF. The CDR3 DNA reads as TGTGCCAGCAGCGACAGCTATGGCTACACCTTC.